These 23 T cell receptor beta chains were sequenced from one sample in a study of shared clonotypes between healthy human individuals. Repertoires were generated with immunoSEQ multiplex PCR, while TCRdb's copy carries only in-frame clones and drops some. The sample lists some 2,500,000 clones, about nine tenths occurring once. Sequencing was carried out using naive CD4+ T cells from PBMCs. Noted subset: CD45RA+ positively selected. Receptors originate from a man younger than 35 in good health. Some clones in this sample may be carry-over from other donors' samples.

The chain recombines TRBV6-5 with TRBJ1-5; 9 bases fit TRBD1. The CDR3 is 14 amino acids. Germline assignment: CDR1 MNHEY and CDR2 SVGAGI. The V gene end was trimmed by 8 bases and the J gene end by 4 bases; junction bases not matched to a gene: 6. CDR3 DNA: TGTGCCAGCGGACAGGGGAATGGGAATCAGCCCCAGCATTTT. It is translated as CASGQGNGNQPQHF.

This rearrangement joins TRBV9 to TRBJ1-1; 7 bases align to TRBD1. CDR1 SGDLS and CDR2 YYNGEE come from the germline V gene. V shed 3 bases, J shed 5 bases, and the junction held 19 bases outside the gene matches. The CDR3 totals 18 residues. CDR3 protein: CASSAQPKGTALGTEAFF. DNA for the CDR3: TGTGCCAGCAGCGCTCAACCAAAAGGGACAGCCCTGGGAACTGAAGCTTTCTTT.

The gene calls are TRBV23-1 and TRBJ2-2; TRBD1 matches 10 bases. TRBV23-1 is annotated as an ORF whose role is uncertain. V lost 0 bases, J lost 3 bases, and 10 bases stayed unmatched. This CDR3 has 19 amino acids. The CDR3: CASSQSRTGGLCDTGELFF. DNA of the CDR3: TGCGCCAGCAGTCAATCCCGGACAGGGGGATTGTGCGACACCGGGGAGCTGTTTTTT.

V usage is TRBV19 and J usage is TRBJ2-5, with TRBD2 as a possible D gene (6 bases). Germline assignment: CDR1 LNHDA and CDR2 SQIVND (reference sequence). There are 13 residues in the CDR3. Between the trimmed V and J ends, which lost 4 bases and 5 bases, there was a span of 11 bases. CDR3 DNA: TGTGCCAGTAGTAGCTTGGGGACTGAGACCCAGTACTTC. Its translation: CASSSLGTETQYF.

The chain's CDR3 is CASRFGTGFYEQYF. The CDR3 bases are TGTGCCAGCAGGTTCGGGACAGGGTTCTACGAGCAGTACTTC. V gene TRBV6-5 combines with J gene TRBJ2-7; 9 bases agree with TRBD1. This CDR3 is built from 14 residues. The germline V gene has CDR1 MNHEY and CDR2 SVGAGI. V lost 6 bases to trimming and J lost 3 bases; unmatched junction nucleotides: 6.

The rearrangement uses TRBV18 and TRBJ1-2; tentative D call: TRBD1 (5 bases). Per the germline V gene, CDR1 is KGHSH and CDR2 is LQKENI. With 6 bases removed from V and 3 bases from J, the gap between germline ends came to 11 bases. The CDR3 runs 13 residues. In nucleotides, the CDR3 is TGTGCCAGCTCCCCAGGGTCTTACTATGGCTACACCTTC. Encoded protein: CASSPGSYYGYTF.

The chain is built from TRBV28 and TRBJ2-7; a weak D match, TRBD2 (6 bases). The CDR3 extends over 15 amino acids. The germline gives CDR1 MDHEN, CDR2 SYDVKM. Trimming removed 4 bases at V and 9 bases at J, with 22 bases between. The CDR3 here is CASSSPVTSSWLQYF. For the CDR3, the DNA is TGTGCCAGCAGTTCCCCTGTAACTAGCTCTTGGTTGCAGTACTTC.

V and J are TRBV5-1 and TRBJ2-2, with 7 bases fitting TRBD1. The CDR3 has 14 amino acids. Germline assignment: CDR1 SGHRS and CDR2 YFSETQ. Losses at the gene ends were 5 bases for V and 4 bases for J; bases not matched to a gene: 5. The CDR3 sequence is CASSEGATTGELFF. For the CDR3, the DNA is TGCGCCAGCAGTGAGGGGGCCACCACCGGGGAGCTGTTTTTT.

The chain is built from TRBV28 and TRBJ2-6; D not resolved. Looked up from germline, CDR1 is MDHEN and CDR2 is SYDVKM. V lost 6 bases and J lost 0, with 9 bases in between. CDR3 length equals 15 residues. The CDR3 region has the DNA TGTGCCAGCAGCGATCAGGACTCTGGGGCCAACGTCCTGACTTTC. Its translation is CASSDQDSGANVLTF.

To note about this clone: This specimen includes other DNA sequences encoding the same CDR3. The chain employs TRBV7-9 and TRBJ2-2; no clear D. The germline V and J ends were trimmed by 1 base and 2 bases, with 8 bases remaining between them. The CDR3 length is 15 residues. Germline assignment: CDR1 SEHNR and CDR2 FQNEAQ (reference sequence). The CDR3 is CASSLGGQNTGELFF. CDR3 nucleotides: TGTGCCAGCAGCTTAGGTGGTCAAAACACCGGGGAGCTGTTTTTT.

The CDR3 loop is CASSWGQGGRETQYF. CDR3 bases: TGTGCCAGCAGTTGGGGACAGGGCGGTCGGGAGACCCAGTACTTC. J is TRBJ2-5 and V is TRBV28; 9 bases fit TRBD1. The CDR3 is 15 residues long. The germline CDR1 and CDR2 sequences are MDHEN and SYDVKM. With 4 bases clipped from V and 5 bases from J, the junction kept 8 bases outside the gene matches.

The gene calls are TRBV5-5 and TRBJ2-3, with TRBD2 identical over 12 bases. Germline CDR1 and CDR2: SGHKS and YYEKEE (reference sequence). J gave up 2 bases and V 1 base, and 2 bases lay outside the gene matches. There are 16 residues in the CDR3. The CDR3 sequence is CASSLRTSGNTDTQYF. In nucleotides, the CDR3 is TGTGCCAGCAGCTTGAGGACTAGCGGGAACACAGATACGCAGTATTTT.

The V and J genes are TRBV10-1 and TRBJ2-5; 7 nucleotides line up with TRBD2. CDR1 WNHNN and CDR2 SYGVQD come from the germline V gene (reference sequence). The CDR3 covers 13 residues. Unmatched junction bases numbered 6, after V lost 9 bases and J lost 2 bases. As DNA, the CDR3 is TGCGCCAGGGGGGGGAGAGAACAAGAGACCCAGTACTTC. Translation gives CARGGREQETQYF.

The rearrangement links TRBV5-8 to TRBJ2-2; unclear D gene. The CDR3 length is 13 residues. Trimming stripped 0 bases from V and 9 bases from J, with 9 bases between. Germline CDR1 and CDR2: SGHTS and YDEGEE. The CDR3 sequence: CASSLGPTRELFF. For the CDR3, the DNA is TGTGCCAGCAGCTTGGGGCCTACCCGGGAGCTGTTTTTT. Full variable domain (remainder filled in from reference TRBV5-8 and TRBJ2-2): EAGVTQSPTHLIKTRGQQATLRCSPISGHTSVYWYQQALGLGLQFLLWYDEGEERNRGNFPPRFSGRQFPNYSSELNVNALELEDSALYLCASSLGPTRELFFGEGSRLTVL.

V usage is TRBV11-1 and J usage is TRBJ2-1; D is uncertain. CDR1 is SGHAT and CDR2 is FQDESV in the germline V gene (reference sequence). V lost 5 bases and J lost 7, with 12 bases in between. The CDR3 extends over 13 amino acids. CDR3 amino acids: CASSLYPVNEQFF. As DNA, the CDR3 is TGTGCCAGCAGCCTCTACCCGGTAAATGAGCAGTTCTTC.

CDR3 in amino acids: CASSQTGVNEKLFF. For the CDR3, the DNA is TGCGCCAGCAGTCAGACAGGGGTCAATGAAAAACTGTTTTTT. The rearrangement joins TRBV5-1 to TRBJ1-4, with 8 bases fitting TRBD1. The trim removed 5 bases at V and 5 bases at J, leaving 5 bases unmatched. The CDR3 is 14 residues long. Germline-derived CDR1 and CDR2 are SGHRS and YFSETQ.

This chain joins TRBV28 and TRBJ2-7; TRBD1 matches at 8 bases. CDR3 size: 18 residues. After removal of 2 bases from V and 3 bases from J, the junction contained 15 bases not matched to a gene. CDR1 and CDR2 (germline): MDHEN, SYDVKM. This CDR3 is CASSLSQSRTGGVYEQYF. The CDR3 DNA follows: TGTGCCAGCAGTTTAAGCCAGTCTAGAACAGGGGGTGTCTACGAGCAGTACTTC.

The chain combines TRBV5-1 with TRBJ2-2; tentatively, D is TRBD1 (5 bases). CDR1 and CDR2 from the germline V gene are SGHRS and YFSETQ. The germline V and J ends were trimmed by 3 bases and 9 bases, with 12 bases remaining between them. The CDR3 length is 13 residues. The CDR3, as DNA: TGCGCCAGCAGCTCGGACATGGGTAGGGAGCTGTTTTTT. This gives the protein CASSSDMGRELFF.

The chain recombines TRBV6-6 with TRBJ1-2, with D hard to call. CDR1 is MNHNY and CDR2 is SVGAGI in the germline V gene (reference sequence). V shed 6 bases and J shed 2 bases, with 10 bases lying between them. The CDR3 is 13 amino acids. The CDR3 sequence: CASSPRENYGYTF. CDR3 nucleotide sequence: TGTGCCAGCAGCCCCCGGGAGAACTATGGCTACACCTTC.

J is TRBJ2-2 and V is TRBV7-3, with D perhaps matching TRBD2 (6 bases). V shed 1 base and J shed 5 bases, with 14 bases lying between them. Germline values: CDR1 SGHTA, CDR2 FQGTGA. The length of the CDR3 is 16 residues. The chain's CDR3 is CASSLMPGRETGELFF. In DNA form, the CDR3 reads TGTGCCAGCAGCTTAATGCCCGGGAGAGAAACCGGGGAGCTGTTTTTT.

The chain's CDR3 is CASISWGQPLNYGYTF. The CDR3 region has the DNA TGTGCCAGCATCTCGTGGGGACAGCCCTTAAACTATGGCTACACCTTC. The chain employs TRBV28 and TRBJ1-2, with 7 bases that match TRBD1. Germline CDR1 is MDHEN and CDR2 is SYDVKM. The length of the CDR3 is 16 residues. The junction had 13 bases not matched to a gene; V was cut back by 7 bases and J by 2 bases.

CDR3 sequence reads: CATSRGAGWRGNQPQHF. The CDR3 nucleotides are TGTGCCACCAGCAGAGGTGCGGGGTGGAGGGGCAATCAGCCCCAGCATTTT. The chain carries TRBV15 and TRBJ1-5; D call uncertain. The CDR3 has 17 residues. Trimming stripped 1 base from V and 2 bases from J, with 15 bases between. The germline gives CDR1 LNHNV, CDR2 YYDKDF (reference sequence). Combining the CDR3 with reference TRBV15 and TRBJ1-5 gives the whole variable domain DAMVIQNPRYQVTQFGKPVTLSCSQTLNHNVMYWYQQKSSQAPKLLFHYYDKDFNNEADTPDNFQSRRPNTSFCFLDIRSPGLGDTAMYLCATSRGAGWRGNQPQHFGDGTRLSIL.

The chain carries TRBV28 and TRBJ2-7; 8 nucleotides line up with TRBD1. Germline-derived CDR1 and CDR2 are MDHEN and SYDVKM. The CDR3 has 14 residues. V shed 2 bases, J shed 4 bases, and the junction held 4 bases outside the gene matches. The CDR3 loop is CASSLPTGVYEQYF. The DNA of the CDR3 is TGTGCCAGCAGTTTACCGACAGGGGTGTACGAGCAGTACTTC. The full variable domain, with the rest looked up from reference TRBV28 and TRBJ2-7, is DVKVTQSSRYLVKRTGEKVFLECVQDMDHENMFWYRQDPGLGLRLIYFSYDVKMKEKGDIPEGYSVSREKKERFSLILESASTNQTSMYLCASSLPTGVYEQYFGPGTRLTVT.